The entry below gives a single T cell receptor (beta chain) sequence along with its context. Its binding antigen is unknown. This entry is derived from a study of monozygotic twins with inflammatory bowel disease (dated by TCRdb to between 2019 and 2020). For the wider study: The complete study included 28 monozygotic twin pairs: 19 IBD-discordant Danish pairs and nine German pairs, of which four were IBD-concordant and five were IBD-discordant. The search for disease-associated traits relied mainly on comparing IBD patients with their genetically identical healthy co-twins within discordant pairs. Each individual had, on average, about 151 000 unique TCRalpha sequences and 181 000 unique TCRbeta sequences available for analysis.

The CDR3 contains 13 residues, cysteine and phenylalanine counted. This entry has no DNA. Based on the germline V gene, the CDR1 and CDR2 sequences are ENHRY and SYGVKD. Library preparation used 5' RACE. Preparation of each TCR library used 3,000 to 3,500 ng of total RNA. For each sample, cDNA was synthesized in eight separate reactions using SMARTScribe reverse transcriptase. Unique molecular identifiers containing a 6-nucleotide sample barcode were introduced through template switching during cDNA synthesis. TCRalpha and TCRbeta cDNA was amplified by two nested PCRs of approximately 17 and 9 cycles, with bead purification after each PCR. Before amplification, the cDNA was treated with uracil DNA-glycosylase and purified using the QIAquick PCR purification kit. In the second PCR, Illumina TruSeq-compatible adapters and sample-specific barcodes were added. Library quality and concentration were assessed using TapeStation and Qubit, and approximately 5 ng of each library was pooled. Sequencing of the pooled libraries was done on an Illumina HiSeq2500 single-index Rapid Run using custom sequencing primers and 2 x 100 bp reads. The study's processing was this. UMI-based consensus assembly with MiGEC version 1.2.6 was used to correct PCR and sequencing errors. MiXCR version 2.1.1 was used to carry out V(D)J alignment, clonotype assembly and CDR3 extraction. To normalise gene usage, clonotype sharing and MAIT/NKT TCR abundance, the top 1000, 10 000 and 20 000 clonotypes in each sample were analysed. After downsampling to 27 000 UMIs, diversity was calculated as the inverse Simpson index using the vegan R package. Paired Mann-Whitney U tests were applied to discordant twin pairs, and Benjamini-Hochberg correction was used for multiple testing. The reads were reprocessed in TCRdb, with one entry per CDR3 protein sequence and no accompanying DNA. The V and J calls, along with clone size, are taken from TCRdb and not from the paper's own processing. This sample's table contains 200,000 to 250,000 distinct CDR3 sequences. Around 7.7% of the sample belongs to the ten largest clones.

An approximately 2.5 ml peripheral blood sample was drawn into PAXgene tubes per donor and stored at -80°C. Without T cell sorting, total RNA was isolated from whole blood using the PAXgene blood miRNA kit on an automated QIAcube. Peripheral blood from monozygotic twin pairs who were concordant or discordant for inflammatory bowel disease underwent deep TCRalpha and TCRbeta repertoire profiling using unique molecular barcoding. For every twin pair, smoking habits were documented, and each individual was categorised as a current, former or never smoker. The paper's findings and limits, for the study overall: Different T cell subtypes could not be distinguished in the analysis. Fewer clonotypes were shared with other individuals by IBD patients than by healthy twins, most markedly in patients showing signs of disease activity. Repertoire similarity did not differ between concordant and discordant twins, possibly due to limited statistical power. No single strong signal or clonotype linked to IBD turned up in the results, so the idea that one exists was not supported. A decrease in TCRbeta repertoire diversity, as measured by inverse Simpson index, was observed in IBD patients compared with their healthy co-twins. Differing immunosuppressive treatments among patients may have added background noise and inter-individual variability to the repertoires.

This TCR came from a human donor with ulcerative colitis or Crohn's disease, or a healthy co-twin of an affected twin (not recorded which). Input material: blood. The rearranged segments are TRBV10-3 and TRBJ2-5; TCRdb names TRBD1, which stays unverified in the absence of DNA. The CDR3 has the sequence CASRAGVYETQYF.